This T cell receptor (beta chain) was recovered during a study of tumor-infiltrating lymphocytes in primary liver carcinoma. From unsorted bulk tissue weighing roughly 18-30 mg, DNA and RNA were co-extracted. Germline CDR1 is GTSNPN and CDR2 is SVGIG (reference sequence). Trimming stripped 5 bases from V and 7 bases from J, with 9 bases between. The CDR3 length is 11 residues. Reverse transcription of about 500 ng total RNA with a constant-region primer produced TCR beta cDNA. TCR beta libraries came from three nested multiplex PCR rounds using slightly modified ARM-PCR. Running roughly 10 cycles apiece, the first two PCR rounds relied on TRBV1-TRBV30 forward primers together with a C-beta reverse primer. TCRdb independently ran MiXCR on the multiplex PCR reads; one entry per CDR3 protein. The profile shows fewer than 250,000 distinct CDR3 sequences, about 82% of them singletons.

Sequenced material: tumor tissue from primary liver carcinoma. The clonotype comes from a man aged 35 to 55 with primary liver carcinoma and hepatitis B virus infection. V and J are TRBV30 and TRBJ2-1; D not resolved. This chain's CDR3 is CAWGFVNEQFF. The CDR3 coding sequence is TGTGCCTGGGGTTTTGTAAATGAGCAGTTCTTC.